Presented here are 13 T cell receptor beta chains from one specimen sequenced in a study of Ad26.COV2.S vaccination and SARS-CoV-2 variants. Treatment given: around 19 received Ad26.COV2.S at low or high dose, single or two shots; about 5 received placebo; per-sample allocation not given. Day 63 after the first injection of vaccine or placebo was the sampling time. Here immunoSEQ multiplex PCR was the method, and the copy in TCRdb shows in-frame clones only, minus some. The sample has approximately 350,000 clones, around 82% seen once; the top ten hold about 7.4%. The source was peripheral blood, collected in a trial of Ad26.COV2.S vaccine versus placebo. Source of these receptors: a person aged 18-60 years who received the Ad26.COV2.S COVID-19 vaccine or a placebo.

The chain joins TRBV19 to TRBJ1-5; 7 positions agree with TRBD1. The CDR3 contains 15 residues. Germline assignment: CDR1 LNHDA and CDR2 SQIVND (reference sequence). With V trimmed by 3 bases and J by 5 bases, 7 bases remained unmatched. CDR3 in DNA: TGTGCCAGTAGTATTCAGGGGGTGCCCTATCAGCCCCAGCATTTT. Translation: CASSIQGVPYQPQHF. Combining the CDR3 with reference TRBV19 and TRBJ1-5 gives the whole variable domain DGGITQSPKYLFRKEGQNVTLSCEQNLNHDAMYWYRQDPGQGLRLIYYSQIVNDFQKGDIAEGYSVSREKKESFPLTVTSAQKNPTAFYLCASSIQGVPYQPQHFGDGTRLSIL.

The V and J genes are TRBV7-9 and TRBJ2-5; tentatively, D is TRBD1 or TRBD2 (6 bases each). The germline V gene encodes CDR1 SEHNR and CDR2 FQNEAQ (reference sequence). V dropped 3 bases and J dropped 5 bases, with 19 bases sitting between them. The length of the CDR3 is 16 residues. The CDR3 DNA is TGTGCCAGCAGCTTGCCTCAAACCCGAGGGGGGGAGACCCAGTACTTC. Its translation is CASSLPQTRGGETQYF.

This clone was found a few times. This sample also contains other DNA sequences that code for the same CDR3. The V call is TRBV7-9, the J call TRBJ1-6; TRBD1 is a possible D gene (5 bases). V was clipped by 3 bases and J by 8 bases, with 11 bases between them. Germline CDR1 SEHNR, CDR2 FQNEAQ (reference sequence). The CDR3 extends over 14 amino acids. The DNA of the CDR3 is TGTGCCAGCAGCTTGGTCCAGGGCGATTCACCCCTCCACTTT. It encodes CASSLVQGDSPLHF.

The chain links TRBV3-1 (or the pseudogene TRBV3-2) to TRBJ2-3; TRBD1 or TRBD2 may be the D gene (5 bases each). Germline V gene sequence: CDR1 LGHDT, CDR2 YNNKEL (reference sequence). CDR3 length: 15 residues. V gave up 3 bases and J gave up 1 base, with 11 bases separating them. The DNA of the CDR3 is TGTGCCAGCAGCCATGGGGGTCCCCGCACAGATACGCAGTATTTT. This sequence encodes CASSHGGPRTDTQYF.

In the case of this clone: Other DNA sequences of this sample code for an identical CDR3. The J gene is TRBJ1-5, the V gene TRBV29-1, with 9 bases matching TRBD1. The germline V gene has CDR1 SQVTM and CDR2 ANQGSEA. This CDR3 region has 13 residues. With V trimmed by 6 bases and J by 6 bases, 6 bases remained unmatched. CDR3: CSVGDRVGQPQHF. CDR3 DNA: TGCAGCGTCGGGGACAGGGTAGGTCAGCCCCAGCATTTT.

This chain uses TRBV27 with TRBJ2-2; TRBD2 aligns across 9 bases. V lost 2 bases to trimming and J lost 3 bases; unmatched junction nucleotides: 4. CDR3 length equals 16 residues. Germline V lookup: CDR1 MNHEY, CDR2 SMNVEV (reference sequence). The CDR3 loop is CASSLSSGRYTGELFF. CDR3 sequence (DNA): TGTGCCAGCAGTTTAAGTAGCGGGAGATACACCGGGGAGCTGTTTTTT.

This clone has more than one count but fewer than ten. The V gene is TRBV6-5, the J gene TRBJ1-5; a weak D match, TRBD1 (5 bases). V dropped 6 bases and J dropped 3 bases, with 6 bases sitting between them. Looked up from germline, CDR1 is MNHEY and CDR2 is SVGAGI. There are 12 residues in the CDR3. The CDR3 protein is CASRDTNQPQHF. The CDR3 coding sequence is TGTGCCAGCAGGGACACCAATCAGCCCCAGCATTTT.

The genes are TRBV7-3 and TRBJ2-1; TRBD2 matches at 7 bases. V shed 5 bases, J shed 4 bases, and the junction held 2 bases outside the gene matches. The germline CDR1 and CDR2 sequences are SGHTA and FQGTGA. This CDR3 has 13 amino acids. The chain's CDR3 is CASSVRGYNEQFF. CDR3 nucleotides: TGTGCCAGCAGCGTGCGGGGGTACAATGAGCAGTTCTTC.

This clone came up once. This chain connects TRBV6-1 to TRBJ2-3; D is uncertain. In germline, CDR1 is MNHNS, CDR2 SASEGT. V lost 3 bases to trimming and J lost 4 bases, with 8 bases between them. CDR3 length: 13 amino acids. The DNA for the CDR3 is TGTGCCAGCAGTGACAAGTTTTCAGATACGCAGTATTTT. Protein product: CASSDKFSDTQYF.

The chain couples TRBV6-6 to TRBJ1-1; D is undetermined. The CDR3 covers 11 residues. Per the germline V gene, CDR1 is MNHNY and CDR2 is SVGAGI (reference sequence). The germline V and J ends were trimmed by 2 bases and 8 bases, with 6 bases remaining between them. The CDR3: CASSYAAEAFF. CDR3 coding DNA: TGTGCCAGCAGTTACGCGGCCGAAGCTTTCTTT.

This chain uses TRBV7-3 with TRBJ1-5; D is unclear. In germline, CDR1 is SGHTA, CDR2 FQGTGA. CDR3 size: 13 residues. V shed 0 bases and J shed 6 bases, with 6 bases lying between them. The CDR3 spells CASSLTGVQPQHF. The CDR3 region has the DNA TGTGCCAGCAGCTTAACAGGTGTTCAGCCCCAGCATTTT. Full variable domain (remainder filled in from reference TRBV7-3 and TRBJ1-5): GAGVSQTPSNKVTEKGKYVELRCDPISGHTALYWYRQSLGQGPEFLIYFQGTGAADDSGLPNDRFFAVRPEGSVSTLKIQRTERGDSAVYLCASSLTGVQPQHFGDGTRLSIL.

The CDR3 loop is CATSRGRGSPLHF. The DNA of the CDR3 is TGTGCCACCAGCAGAGGGAGGGGCTCACCCCTCCACTTT. V and J are TRBV15 and TRBJ1-6; a weak D match, TRBD1 (5 bases). Trimming took 1 base from V and 10 from J, leaving 8 bases between them. This CDR3 is 13 amino acids long. Germline CDR1 and CDR2: LNHNV and YYDKDF (reference sequence).

J is TRBJ2-1 and V is TRBV7-2; TRBD2 might be the D (6 bases). The V end was cut by 3 bases, the J end by 1 base, with 10 bases between. This CDR3 contains 15 residues. CDR1 and CDR2 from the germline V gene are SGHTA and FQGNSA. The CDR3 reads CASSLVAVSYNEQFF. The CDR3, as DNA: TGTGCCAGCAGCTTGGTAGCGGTTTCCTACAATGAGCAGTTCTTC.